The source of this T cell receptor delta chain is a study of gamma-delta chains in newborns, infants, children. As for the study in general: Polyclonal expansion of innate γδ T cells after birth follows microbial exposure.

The CDR3 has 17 residues. Per the germline V gene, CDR1 is GEAIGNYY and CDR2 is EKD. The V gene end was trimmed by 1 base and the J gene end by 3 bases; junction bases not matched to a gene: 4. To note about this clone: A far more abundant clone sits one base away, making this likely a read error. The sample has other DNA sequences that encode this CDR3 too.

TCRdb re-identified clones in the reads via CATT. The sample has thousands of delta-chain clones, around 0.98% seen once; the top ten hold about 23%. The sequence was obtained from a child who was a newborn, infant or young child, either healthy, febrile or measles-vaccinated (not recorded which). The sequenced sample was blood. The V call is TRDV2, the J call TRDJ3; TRDD3 agrees at 8 bases. This chain's CDR3 is CACDTVGGYWDTRQMFF. In DNA form, the CDR3 reads TGTGCCTGTGACACTGTCGGGGGATACTGGGACACCCGACAGATGTTTTTC.